The next 8 T cell receptor beta chains were all read from a single sample in a study of T cell responses to AZD1222 COVID-19 vaccine. Profiling relied on immunoSEQ multiplex PCR, and the TCRdb table lists in-frame clones only, not all of them. The table has fewer than 150,000 clones, about 92% seen once. Here the sequenced sample was peripheral blood, taken on day 0 of AZD1222 vaccination. Source of these receptors: an adult in good health.

The chain is built from TRBV10-1 and TRBJ1-2; no definite D call. CDR1 and CDR2 (germline): WNHNN, SYGVQD (reference sequence). V lost 8 bases to trimming and J lost 2 bases, with 15 bases between them. The CDR3 has 14 amino acids. CDR3 in amino acids: CASCKRDKNYGYTF. The CDR3 coding sequence is TGCGCCAGCTGCAAACGTGACAAGAACTATGGCTACACCTTC.

This chain connects TRBV5-5 to TRBJ1-5, with D unclear. The germline V gene has CDR1 SGHKS and CDR2 YYEKEE (reference sequence). Trimming pared 4 bases from V and 0 bases from J, leaving 23 bases between. This CDR3 is built from 19 residues. This CDR3 reads CASSPGEEYALYSNQPQHF. CDR3 DNA sequence: TGTGCCAGCAGCCCCGGAGAGGAATATGCTCTTTATAGCAATCAGCCCCAGCATTTT. Drawing the rest from reference TRBV5-5 and TRBJ1-5, the complete variable domain is DAGVTQSPTHLIKTRGQQVTLRCSPISGHKSVSWYQQVLGQGPQFIFQYYEKEERGRGNFPDRFSARQFPNYSSELNVNALLLGDSALYLCASSPGEEYALYSNQPQHFGDGTRLSIL.

The chain combines TRBV7-9 with TRBJ1-3, with D perhaps TRBD1 (6 bases). The CDR3 is 13 residues long. The V end lost 1 base, the J end lost 8 bases, and 9 bases lay between the germline ends. Germline V gives CDR1 SEHNR, CDR2 FQNEAQ (reference sequence). The CDR3 loop is CASSLGQGHTIYF. The CDR3 region has the DNA TGTGCCAGCAGCTTAGGTCAGGGGCACACCATATATTTT.

V and J are TRBV10-2 and TRBJ2-6, with TRBD1 identical over 7 bases. CDR1 and CDR2 (germline): WSHSY, SAAADI. The CDR3 is 15 residues long. Trimming cost V 5 bases and J 3 bases; bases outside gene matches: 4. CDR3 region: CASSPTGVGANVLTF. CDR3 DNA sequence: TGCGCCAGCAGTCCTACAGGGGTTGGGGCCAACGTCCTGACTTTC.

V is TRBV4-3 and J is TRBJ2-7; D uncertain. Germline V gene sequence: CDR1 LGHNA, CDR2 YSLEER. The CDR3 spans 14 residues. The V end lost 1 base, the J end lost 3 bases, and 10 bases lay between the germline ends. The CDR3 region is CASSQGLSDYEQYF. As DNA, the CDR3 is TGCGCCAGCAGCCAAGGGCTCAGCGACTACGAGCAGTACTTC.

This clone was counted between two and nine times. V is TRBV6-5 and J is TRBJ2-7; D not certain. The germline V gene has CDR1 MNHEY and CDR2 SVGAGI. The CDR3 is 13 residues long. V was shortened by 6 bases and J by 0 bases, with 9 bases between the two germline ends. The CDR3 sequence: CASSLVLSYEQYF. CDR3 bases: TGTGCCAGCAGCCTCGTACTCTCCTACGAGCAGTACTTC.

J is TRBJ2-7 and V is TRBV7-9; TRBD1 aligns across 7 bases. Trimming cost V 5 bases and J 6 bases; bases outside gene matches: 10. Germline V gene data show CDR1 as SEHNR and CDR2 as FQNEAQ (reference sequence). The CDR3 has 14 amino acids. In nucleotides, the CDR3 is TGTGCCAGCAGCCCGGGACAGACCTTTCTCGAGCAGTACTTC. This gives the protein CASSPGQTFLEQYF.

This chain links TRBV18 with TRBJ2-3; 8 nucleotides line up with TRBD2. Losses at the gene ends were 3 bases for V and 6 bases for J; bases not matched to a gene: 11. Germline lookup yields CDR1 KGHSH and CDR2 LQKENI. This CDR3 is 16 amino acids long. CDR3 nucleotide sequence: TGTGCCAGCTCACCCCAGAGGGCGGGGGGCGAGGATACGCAGTATTTT. As protein: CASSPQRAGGEDTQYF. The whole variable domain, filled in from reference TRBV18 and TRBJ2-3, reads NAGVMQNPRHLVRRRGQEARLRCSPMKGHSHVYWYRQLPEEGLKFMVYLQKENIIDESGMPKERFSAEFPKEGPSILRIQQVVRGDSAAYFCASSPQRAGGEDTQYFGPGTRLTVL.